This TCR beta chain was recovered during a study of shared clonotypes between healthy human individuals. Study context: Ranging from 18 to 49 in age, donors were a couple of women and a few men. Findings and caveats of the study: The small donor group covered limited genetic and exposure diversity. Relative to their counterparts shared across all four donors, non-shared clonotypes exhibited diminished generation probabilities.

Regarding this clone: The antigen remains undetermined.

Trimming pared 4 bases from V and 5 bases from J, leaving 22 bases between. Germline lookup yields CDR1 SGDLS and CDR2 YYNGEE. The CDR3 spans 16 residues. Cells designated naive CD8 were CD45RO-negative and were positively selected for CCR7, with terminally differentiated effector memory CD45RA+ cells excluded. In the study's own analysis: Filtering differed because ImmunoSEQ produced junction-only sequences that carried no quality scores. Libraries were prepared by immunoSEQ multiplex PCR; TCRdb keeps only in-frame clonotypes and omits some of them. Clone size and V and J calls were adopted from that table, with D and trimming inferred from the DNA. The table lists about 580,000 clones, about 98% of them singletons.

Sequenced: naive CD8+ T cells sorted from blood. The chain couples TRBV9 to TRBJ2-7; perhaps TRBD2 as D (6 bases). The TCR was taken from a man aged 30 to 45 in good health. Written as DNA, the CDR3 is TGTGCCAGCAGCCCAGGCGGGACCACTCCGAAGCACGAGCAGTACTTC. It encodes CASSPGGTTPKHEQYF.